Listed here are 6 T cell receptor beta chains from one sample, sequenced in a study of graft-versus-host responses after intestinal transplantation. The antigens for these receptors are not known. Assay used: immunoSEQ multiplex PCR; TCRdb lists only in-frame clones, some missing. The sample yields 90,000 to 150,000 clones, 90% to 95% seen once. The source was unstimulated CD8+ T cells sorted from spleen or lymph node cells, collected before intestinal transplant. Receptors were obtained from a human donor who received an intestinal transplant.

Only one count was recorded for this clone. The chain has TRBV28 and TRBJ1-2; D is possibly TRBD1 (5 bases). V gave up 3 bases and J gave up 6 bases, with 17 bases separating them. From germline, CDR1 is MDHEN and CDR2 SYDVKM. CDR3 size: 15 residues. CDR3 loop: CASSFSHGGVDGYTF. The CDR3 nucleotides are TGTGCCAGCAGTTTCTCTCACGGGGGGGTGGATGGCTACACCTTC.

V usage is TRBV19 and J usage is TRBJ2-7; 7 bases match TRBD1. Per germline, CDR1 LNHDA and CDR2 SQIVND (reference sequence). With V trimmed by 5 bases and J by 2 bases, 12 bases remained unmatched. The CDR3 has 16 residues. The CDR3 reads CASSFKEGQLTYEQYF. In DNA form, the CDR3 reads TGTGCCAGTAGTTTTAAAGAGGGACAGCTTACCTACGAGCAGTACTTC.

This chain connects TRBV5-1 to TRBJ2-1; D perhaps matches TRBD2 (6 bases). Germline lookup yields CDR1 SGHRS and CDR2 YFSETQ. V was trimmed by 4 bases and J by 7 bases, leaving 24 bases between them. The CDR3 is 17 amino acids. The CDR3 nucleotides are TGCGCCAGCAGCCTAACGCCGGGAGAGGCAAAAGGGAATGAGCAGTTCTTC. It translates to CASSLTPGEAKGNEQFF.

This chain uses TRBV7-2 with TRBJ2-4; D remains unclear. The CDR3 has 15 residues. Germline V gene sequence: CDR1 SGHTA, CDR2 FQGNSA. Trimming pared 5 bases from V and 8 bases from J, leaving 19 bases between. The CDR3 reads CASSPHTRGWDIQYF. CDR3 in DNA: TGTGCCAGCAGCCCTCACACCAGAGGCTGGGACATTCAGTACTTC.

This clone has more than one count but fewer than ten. DNA for the CDR3: TGTGCCAGCAGCTCACCCGGTGACTATGGCTACACCTTC. Translated: CASSSPGDYGYTF. The rearrangement links TRBV7-6 to TRBJ1-2; D unresolved. Germline V gene sequence: CDR1 SGHVS, CDR2 FNYEAQ. There are 13 residues in the CDR3. Trimming took 4 bases from V and 3 from J, leaving 9 bases between them. Full variable domain (remainder filled in from reference TRBV7-6 and TRBJ1-2): GAGVSQSPRYKVTKRGQDVALRCDPISGHVSLYWYRQALGQGPEFLTYFNYEAQQDKSGLPNDRFSAERPEGSISTLTIQRTEQRDSAMYRCASSSPGDYGYTFGSGTRLTVV.

J is TRBJ2-2 and V is TRBV28; the D is unclear. Looked up from germline, CDR1 is MDHEN and CDR2 is SYDVKM. This CDR3 spans 15 amino acids. V was pared by 4 bases and J by 4 bases, with 13 bases between. In DNA form, the CDR3 reads TGTGCCAGCAGTTATATCCGGTCGAGCACCGGGGAGCTGTTTTTT. It specifies CASSYIRSSTGELFF.